The next 13 T cell receptor beta chains were all read from a single sample in a study of metastatic and nonmetastatic thyroid tumors. TCRdb redid the clone calls on the PCR reads using MiXCR. The table shows roughly 3,400 clones, with less than 45% occurring only once. Each patient came to thyroid surgery without any prior treatment (of any kind). Specimen: adjacent normal tissue. The receptors here all came from a male donor with papillary thyroid cancer or a benign thyroid nodule (not recorded which). Some clones in this sample may be carry-over from other donors' samples.

This chain uses TRBV19 with TRBJ2-1; D unresolved. The germline V and J ends were trimmed by 5 bases and 10 bases, with 9 bases remaining between them. Germline V lookup: CDR1 LNHDA, CDR2 SQIVND (reference sequence). This CDR3 has 11 amino acids. CDR3 in amino acids: CASSPSREQFF. The CDR3, as DNA: TGTGCCAGTAGTCCCAGCAGGGAGCAGTTCTTC.

A remark on this clone: The junction departs from the called germline gene at one end, perhaps through a read error. This sequence joins TRBV7-2 and TRBJ2-2, with D possibly matching TRBD2 (5 bases). This CDR3 region has 15 residues. CDR1 and CDR2 (germline): SGHTA, FQGNSA. In DNA form, the CDR3 reads TGTGCAAGCAGATTACAGCGGTCTGTTTCCTGGGAGCTGTTTTTT. Its translation is CASRLQRSVSWELFF.

This clone was counted a few times. J is TRBJ1-5 and V is TRBV6-1; tentatively, D is TRBD1 (5 bases). The CDR3 extends over 12 amino acids. Germline CDR1 is MNHNS and CDR2 is SASEGT. V lost 6 bases and J lost 2, with 5 bases in between. DNA of the CDR3: TGTGCCAGCAGACAGGGCAATCAGCCCCAGCATTTT. Its translation is CASRQGNQPQHF.

V and J are TRBV20-1 and TRBJ2-7, with 10 bases aligning to TRBD1. The V and J ends lost 6 bases and 8 bases, in that order; junction bases with no gene match: 7. This CDR3 has 12 amino acids. Germline CDR1 and CDR2: DFQATT and SNEGSKA (reference sequence). DNA of the CDR3: TGCAGTGCGTGGGACAGGGGACCCCAGCAGTACTTC. Protein: CSAWDRGPQQYF.

The gene calls are TRBV14 and TRBJ2-1; TRBD1 matches at 7 bases. This CDR3 contains 16 residues. The germline V gene encodes CDR1 SGHDN and CDR2 FVKESK. Trimming removed 4 bases from V and 7 bases from J; junction bases left unmatched: 13. CDR3 sequence (DNA): TGTGCCAGCAGCCCCCTAGAGGGACAGAATTTTAATGAGCAGTTCTTC. This translates into CASSPLEGQNFNEQFF.

In its sample, this clone was seen a few times. Sequence at one end of the junction differs from germline and may be a read error. The V gene is TRBV6-2 or TRBV6-3, the J gene TRBJ1-2, with TRBD1 matching 10 bases. The germline gives CDR1 MNHEY, CDR2 SVGEGT. The length of the CDR3 is 13 residues. CDR3 DNA sequence: TGTGCCAGCAGCCCCGGGACAGGGGTCGGCTACACTTTC. Translation gives CASSPGTGVGYTF.

By sample share, this clone is large. The rearrangement uses TRBV3-1 and TRBJ2-6; D is unclear. V was shortened by 1 base and J by 3 bases, with 1 base between the two germline ends. CDR3 length: 13 residues. Per the germline V gene, CDR1 is LGHDT and CDR2 is YNNKEL (reference sequence). As DNA, the CDR3 is TGTGCCAGCAGCCAAGGTGGGGCCAACGTCCTGACTTTC. Translated: CASSQGGANVLTF.

This sequence joins TRBV4-3 and TRBJ2-2; D uncertain. Germline V lookup: CDR1 LGHNA, CDR2 YSLEER. The CDR3 extends over 15 amino acids. V was shortened by 0 bases and J by 7 bases, with 12 bases between the two germline ends. CDR3 coding DNA: TGCGCCAGCAGCCAAGATGGCGCTATCGGCGGGGAGCTGTTTTTT. It encodes CASSQDGAIGGELFF.

This clone was counted only a few times. The genes are TRBV11-2 and TRBJ1-2, with TRBD1 as a possible D gene (5 bases). The CDR3 length is 15 residues. V was clipped by 4 bases and J by 1 base, with 13 bases between them. Germline-derived CDR1 and CDR2 are SGHAT and FQNNGV. The CDR3 DNA is TGTGCCAGCAGCTCTGGTTGGGGGGGTAACTATGGCTACACCTTC. Its translation: CASSSGWGGNYGYTF.

This clone was seen only a few times. The chain links TRBV6-2 or TRBV6-3 to TRBJ2-3; D is possibly TRBD1 (6 bases). V dropped 4 bases and J dropped 6 bases, with 17 bases sitting between them. CDR1 and CDR2 from the germline V gene are MNHEY and SVGEGT. The CDR3 totals 15 residues. The CDR3 reads CASSLTGSREDTQYF. CDR3 nucleotide sequence: TGTGCCAGCAGTTTAACAGGGTCGAGAGAGGATACGCAGTATTTT.

The V call is TRBV5-1, the J call TRBJ1-2; perhaps TRBD1 as D (5 bases). Germline V gene lookup returns CDR1 SGHRS and CDR2 YFSETQ. CDR3 size: 11 residues. V was trimmed by 4 bases and J by 11 bases, leaving 12 bases between them. CDR3 in DNA: TGCGCCAGCAGCGACGGGGCGAAATACACCTTC. Its protein is CASSDGAKYTF.

The chain combines TRBV11-2 with TRBJ1-2; D perhaps matches TRBD1 (5 bases). The CDR3 runs 12 residues. V was clipped by 2 bases and J by 8 bases, with 9 bases between them. Germline V gene sequence: CDR1 SGHAT, CDR2 FQNNGV. The CDR3 is CASSLIRGGYTF. The CDR3 DNA is TGTGCCAGCAGCTTAATTCGGGGGGGCTACACCTTC.

This sequence joins TRBV20-1 and TRBJ2-7; TRBD2 aligns across 10 bases. Losses at the gene ends were 6 bases for V and 3 bases for J; bases not matched to a gene: 8. The CDR3 is 14 amino acids. Germline V gene lookup returns CDR1 DFQATT and CDR2 SNEGSKA (reference sequence). The CDR3: CSAHTGTSVYEQYF. The CDR3 nucleotides are TGCAGTGCACATACCGGGACTAGCGTCTACGAGCAGTACTTC.